This T cell receptor beta chain was identified in a study of metastatic and nonmetastatic thyroid tumors. Study-level background: The comparison covered peripheral blood and tumor or nodule tissue in malignant and benign thyroid patients. General study results and limits: It was reported that TCR beta diversity was significantly higher in malignant thyroid tumors than benign nodules, in blood and tumor.

No patient had received any treatment before thyroid surgery. The sample holds many counts of this clone. No antigen is known for it. Per the authors' pipeline: Between-group CDR3 differences, defined by clinicopathological status, yielded a distant-metastasis classifier for papillary thyroid cancer. MiXCR was used by TCRdb to re-call the PCR reads. V and J calls and clone size were set by TCRdb, not the authors. The profile shows roughly 40,000 clones, roughly 24% of them singletons. Material for sequencing was tumor tissue. The TCR sequence derives from a female donor with papillary thyroid cancer or a benign thyroid nodule (not recorded which). Some clones in this sample may be carry-over from other donors' samples.

The DNA for the CDR3 is TGTGCCAGCAGTCAGGGGCGTTTTACTGGGGCTTTCTTT. It translates to CASSQGRFTGAFF. The rearrangement uses TRBV6-1 and TRBJ1-1; possibly TRBD1 for D (6 bases). V lost 5 bases and J lost 11, with 18 bases in between. The CDR3 totals 13 residues. Germline assignment: CDR1 MNHNS and CDR2 SASEGT.